This T cell receptor (beta chain) emerged from a study of identical twins. Healthy Caucasians provided all donations. About this clonotype itself: The antigen is unknown.

A universal primer site was incorporated via template switching, and the cDNA contained unique molecular identifiers. Each CDR3 protein is one row after TCRdb ran MiXCR on the 5' RACE reads. The sample includes around 450,000 distinct CDR3 sequences, 13% to 15% of them seen just once. General observations from the study: Out-of-frame TCR alpha sharing in monozygotic twins exceeded recombination model predictions.

The CDR3 is 15 residues long. V gave up 5 bases and J gave up 7 bases; unmatched junction bases: 11. CDR1 is SGHTA and CDR2 is FQGNSA in the germline V gene. This same sample was also part of a study on yellow fever vaccine responses in identical twins.

Sequencing was performed on CD4+ T cells sorted from blood. This clonotype was obtained from a woman aged 18-29 years in good health. J is TRBJ2-1 and V is TRBV7-2, with 7 nucleotides matching TRBD2. In DNA form, the CDR3 reads TGTGCCAGCAGCCCTCGGGCTAGCGGTCGTAATGAGCAGTTCTTC. It yields the protein CASSPRASGRNEQFF.